This is a list of T cell receptor beta chains from one sample in a study of blood T cell repertoires in COVID-19. Measured with immunoSEQ multiplex PCR; TCRdb has only the in-frame clones, and not every one. The sample holds about 84,000 clones, 90% to 95% seen once. The source material was peripheral blood. The receptor set was obtained from a human donor with active COVID-19. The donor label of this sample is uncertain. Both conserved end residues are part of each CDR3. D genes are given only for firm matches. A clone size is listed for some rows: how often the clone was seen (once, few, many), or a class if it is expanded.

CDR3aa,CDR3nt,v_gene,d_gene,j_gene,abundance
CASSQVLAGDYEQYF,TGTGCCAGCAGCCAAGTCTTAGCGGGGGACTACGAGCAGTACTTC,TRBV3-1/TRBV3-2,TRBD2,TRBJ2-7,.
CASSWTSGRYGEQFF,TGTGCCAGCAGTTGGACTAGCGGGAGGTATGGTGAGCAGTTCTTC,TRBV28,TRBD2,TRBJ2-1,.
CASSLNGGQGTETQYF,TGTGCCAGCAGCCTGAACGGGGGACAGGGGACGGAGACCCAGTACTTC,TRBV5-4,TRBD1,TRBJ2-5,once
CASTRGTEAFF,TGTGCCAGCACCCGGGGGACTGAAGCTTTCTTT,TRBV6-4,.,TRBJ1-1,.
CASSEGLARDTQYF,TGTGCCAGCAGTGAGGGACTAGCCCGAGATACGCAGTATTTT,TRBV6-1,TRBD2,TRBJ2-3,.
CASRGDRLYGYTF,TGTGCCAGCAGGGGGGACAGACTCTATGGCTACACCTTC,TRBV6-5,TRBD1,TRBJ1-2,.
CASSPRQTNEKLFF,TGTGCCAGCAGCCCCCGACAGACTAATGAAAAACTGTTTTTT,TRBV11-2,.,TRBJ1-4,.
CASSDRFSDSPAFF,TGTGCCAGCAGTGATCGATTTTCGGACAGTCCGGCTTTCTTT,TRBV6-1,.,TRBJ1-1,.
CASSPQRGPLNEQFF,TGTGCCAGCAGCCCCCAGAGGGGGCCACTCAATGAGCAGTTCTTC,TRBV7-9,TRBD1,TRBJ2-1,.
CASSYVAGSYEQYF,TGTGCCAGCAGTTACGTAGCGGGATCCTACGAGCAGTACTTC,TRBV6-5,TRBD2,TRBJ2-7,.
CASSEALRVGEKLFF,TGTGCCAGCAGTGAAGCGCTCAGGGTTGGTGAAAAACTGTTTTTT,TRBV6-1,.,TRBJ1-4,.
CASSLRDSNTEAFF,TGTGCCAGCAGCTTGCGAGACAGCAACACTGAAGCTTTCTTT,TRBV5-4,.,TRBJ1-1,.
CASSSGTRNTGELFF,TGTGCCAGCAGCTCCGGGACTAGAAACACCGGGGAGCTGTTTTTT,TRBV3-1/TRBV3-2,TRBD2,TRBJ2-2,once
CASSVTGGSYEQYF,TGTGCCAGCTCAGTGACAGGGGGCTCCTACGAGCAGTACTTC,TRBV18,TRBD1,TRBJ2-7,.
CASSPRLNAAYEQYF,TGTGCCAGCAGCCCTAGACTCAACGCAGCCTACGAGCAGTACTTC,TRBV7-8,.,TRBJ2-7,.
CASSPIRGQPMSGYTF,TGTGCCAGCAGTCCTATTAGAGGACAGCCGATGTCTGGCTACACCTTC,TRBV11-2,.,TRBJ1-2,.
CASSPPGTGNTIYF,TGTGCCAGCTCACCCCCTGGGACAGGAAACACCATATATTTT,TRBV18,.,TRBJ1-3,.
CASSDGTRHYEQYF,TGCGCCAGCAGTGATGGGACTCGCCACTACGAGCAGTACTTC,TRBV10-1,.,TRBJ2-7,.
CASSPGQGNNEKLFF,TGTGCTAGCAGCCCTGGACAGGGCAACAATGAAAAACTGTTTTTT,TRBV7-7,TRBD1,TRBJ1-4,.
CASSDRGTNEKLFF,TGTGCCAGCAGTGACAGGGGCACTAATGAAAAACTGTTTTTT,TRBV2,.,TRBJ1-4,.
CASSVGSGGHYGYTF,TGTGCCAGCAGCGTAGGATCAGGGGGCCACTATGGCTACACCTTC,TRBV9,TRBD1,TRBJ1-2,.
CASSQDRVGGPLFF,TGCGCCAGCAGCCAAGATCGGGTAGGGGGCCCGCTGTTTTTT,TRBV4-1,TRBD1,TRBJ1-4,.
CASSLLAGGYYEQFF,TGTGCCAGCAGCCTTCTAGCGGGAGGATACTATGAGCAGTTCTTC,TRBV3-1/TRBV3-2,TRBD2,TRBJ2-1,.
CASASRGQGASTEAFF,TGTGCCAGCGCCTCCCGGGGACAGGGGGCGTCCACTGAAGCTTTCTTT,TRBV27,TRBD1,TRBJ1-1,few
CASSYLQGDHTGELFF,TGTGCCAGCAGTTACCTACAGGGGGACCACACCGGGGAGCTGTTTTTT,TRBV6-6,TRBD1,TRBJ2-2,.
CASSVAVEQFF,TGTGCCAGCAGCGTAGCGGTGGAGCAGTTCTTC,TRBV9,.,TRBJ2-1,.
CASRRQGSTNEKLFF,TGTGCCAGCAGGAGACAGGGATCAACTAATGAAAAACTGTTTTTT,TRBV28,TRBD1,TRBJ1-4,.
CASSLAMTSGGVNEQFF,TGCGCCAGCAGCTTGGCGATGACTAGCGGGGGGGTCAATGAGCAGTTCTTC,TRBV5-1,TRBD2,TRBJ2-1,.
CASSLVFREVLYEQYF,TGTGCCAGCAGCTTAGTCTTCAGGGAGGTACTCTACGAGCAGTACTTC,TRBV7-8,.,TRBJ2-7,.
CASNPSGTGGVISTGELFF,TGCGCCAGCAACCCGTCCGGGACAGGGGGCGTCATAAGCACCGGGGAGCTGTTTTTT,TRBV5-1,TRBD1,TRBJ2-2,.
CAISESRGSTYEQYF,TGTGCCATCAGTGAGTCGCGGGGGAGTACCTACGAGCAGTACTTC,TRBV10-3,TRBD2,TRBJ2-7,.
CASSLISRQLGNTIYF,TGTGCCAGCAGCTTGATTTCGAGACAGCTTGGAAACACCATATATTTT,TRBV5-6,.,TRBJ1-3,.
CASSPRGTAQETQYF,TGTGCCAGCAGCCCCCGGGGGACAGCTCAAGAGACCCAGTACTTC,TRBV3-1/TRBV3-2,.,TRBJ2-5,.
CASSDRGLYEQYF,TGTGCCAGTAGTGACAGGGGGCTCTACGAGCAGTACTTC,TRBV19,TRBD1,TRBJ2-7,.
CASSLVITSGEGSYNEQFF,TGTGCCAGCAGCTTGGTAATCACTAGCGGCGAGGGCTCCTACAATGAGCAGTTCTTC,TRBV5-4,TRBD2,TRBJ2-1,.
CASSPAGGSHEQYF,TGTGCCAGCAGTCCAGCGGGAGGTAGCCACGAGCAGTACTTC,TRBV27,TRBD2,TRBJ2-7,.
CSASSATSGGFADTQYF,TGCAGTGCTAGTTCCGCGACTAGCGGGGGGTTCGCAGATACGCAGTATTTT,TRBV20-1,TRBD2,TRBJ2-3,.
CASSPQGGTYNEQFF,TGTGCCAGCAGCCCGCAGGGGGGAACCTACAATGAGCAGTTCTTC,TRBV4-2,.,TRBJ2-1,.
CASSSSNSPLHF,TGTGCCAGCAGTTCGAGCAATTCACCCCTCCACTTT,TRBV28,.,TRBJ1-6,.
CAISEGTSGSETQYF,TGTGCCATCAGTGAGGGGACTAGCGGGTCTGAGACCCAGTACTTC,TRBV10-3,TRBD2,TRBJ2-5,.
CASSPGAETQYF,TGTGCCAGCAGTCCAGGGGCCGAGACCCAGTACTTC,TRBV7-9,.,TRBJ2-5,.
CASSQGKAAGSSYEQYF,TGTGCCAGCAGCCAGGGTAAAGCAGCGGGCTCCTCCTACGAGCAGTACTTC,TRBV11-3,.,TRBJ2-7,.